The rows below give T cell receptor beta chains drawn from one sample of a study of T cells in localized non-small cell lung cancer. The data were produced by immunoSEQ multiplex PCR, yet TCRdb's version contains in-frame clones alone and is incomplete. This sample yields some 5,200 clones, of which under 60% are seen a single time; around 3.5% belongs to the top ten. The source material was lymph node tissue, sampled before any cancer treatment. These receptors were collected from a male donor aged 60 or over with stage I squamous cell lung carcinoma. Both conserved end residues are part of each CDR3. A D gene is named only where the DNA matches it firmly. The size of a clone is reported for some rows only, either as once, few or many, or as a class for expanded clones.

.	TRBD2	TRBJ2-3	TRBV28	CASSLLAGGTDTQYF	TGTGCCAGCAGTTTACTAGCGGGAGGGACAGATACGCAGTATTTT
.	.	TRBJ1-1	TRBV28	CASSSAGMNTEAFF	TGTGCCAGCAGTTCGGCGGGGATGAACACTGAAGCTTTCTTT
few	.	TRBJ2-3	TRBV6-7	CASAVTQTPTDTQYF	TGTGCCAGCGCTGTAACACAGACCCCCACAGATACGCAGTATTTT
.	.	TRBJ2-2	TRBV9	CASSVDGSGGTGELFF	TGTGCCAGCAGCGTAGACGGCAGCGGAGGCACCGGGGAGCTGTTTTTT
few	TRBD1	TRBJ2-7	TRBV6-8	CASSPGTAYEQYF	TGTGCCAGCAGTCCGGGGACAGCTTACGAGCAGTACTTC
.	TRBD1	TRBJ2-7	TRBV5-1	CASSLDRVYSYEQYF	TGCGCCAGCAGCCTGGACAGGGTGTACAGCTACGAGCAGTACTTC
few	TRBD1	TRBJ1-2	TRBV29-1	CSVESGGLGYTF	TGCAGCGTTGAATCAGGGGGGCTAGGCTACACCTTC
.	.	TRBJ2-3	TRBV30	CAWKRGGTDTQYF	TGTGCCTGGAAGCGAGGGGGCACAGATACGCAGTATTTT
.	.	TRBJ1-4	TRBV2	CASSEARWTQIATNEKLFF	TGTGCCAGCAGTGAAGCGAGGTGGACCCAAATTGCAACTAATGAAAAACTGTTTTTT
.	.	TRBJ1-5	TRBV12-5	CASGLEVGASHF	TGTGCTAGTGGTTTGGAGGTCGGGGCCTCGCATTTT
.	TRBD2	TRBJ2-1	TRBV14	CASSQEGLAGLLSSYNEQFF	TGTGCCAGCAGCCAAGAAGGCCTAGCGGGTCTCTTGAGCTCCTACAATGAGCAGTTCTTC
.	.	TRBJ2-1	TRBV9	CASSVALYNEQFF	TGTGCCAGCAGCGTAGCCCTCTACAATGAGCAGTTCTTC
few	TRBD1	TRBJ2-1	TRBV6-8	CASRAKYRGWHEQFF	TGTGCCAGCAGGGCTAAGTACAGGGGATGGCATGAGCAGTTCTTC
.	TRBD2	TRBJ2-1	TRBV6-8	CAISSGVLDEQFF	TGTGCCATCAGTAGCGGGGTATTGGATGAGCAGTTCTTC
.	TRBD1	TRBJ2-7	TRBV9	CASSPRTGSGNEQYF	TGTGCCAGCAGCCCAAGGACAGGGTCTGGTAACGAGCAGTACTTC
.	.	TRBJ2-5	TRBV30	CAWSGGGGMETQYF	TGTGCCTGGAGTGGGGGCGGAGGAATGGAGACCCAGTACTTC
.	.	TRBJ2-7	TRBV5-1	CASSSRQNSYEQYF	TGCGCCAGCAGCTCTAGACAGAACTCCTACGAGCAGTACTTC
.	.	TRBJ1-4	TRBV19	CASSPRRGANEKLFF	TGTGCCAGTAGTCCCCGGAGGGGGGCTAATGAAAAACTGTTTTTT
.	TRBD1	TRBJ1-1	TRBV19	CASSYRGQTEAFF	TGTGCCAGTAGTTACAGGGGGCAAACTGAAGCTTTCTTT
.	.	TRBJ2-7	TRBV19	CASTAGGRRGEQYF	TGTGCCAGTACCGCTGGGGGGAGAAGGGGCGAGCAGTACTTC
few	.	TRBJ2-1	TRBV11-3	CASSFSPTGGDEQFF	TGTGCCAGCAGCTTTTCCCCTACCGGCGGCGATGAGCAGTTCTTC
once	.	TRBJ2-3	TRBV5-1	CASSPDSATDTQYF	TGCGCCAGCAGTCCGGACTCGGCCACAGATACGCAGTATTTT
.	TRBD1	TRBJ2-7	TRBV28	CASSSTGQGVDEQYF	TGTGCCAGCAGTTCCACAGGACAGGGGGTCGACGAGCAGTACTTC
.	.	TRBJ2-1	TRBV1	CASSQDKWAGVIYEQFF	TGCGCCAGCAGCCAAGATAAGTGGGCGGGAGTTATCTATGAGCAGTTCTTC
few	.	TRBJ2-2	TRBV1	CASSQVVAGPSRPGELFF	TGCGCCAGCAGCCAAGTTGTAGCCGGACCCTCGCGGCCCGGGGAGCTGTTTTTT
.	.	TRBJ1-5	TRBV28	CASSPPRGGGNQPQHF	TGTGCCAGCAGTCCACCCCGGGGAGGGGGCAATCAGCCCCAGCATTTT
few	.	TRBJ2-1	TRBV11-3	CASSPPGGGNNEQFF	TGTGCCAGCAGCCCCCCGGGGGGCGGAAACAATGAGCAGTTCTTC
.	TRBD1	TRBJ2-1	TRBV28	CASSTRTGDGNEQFF	TGTGCCAGCAGTACCCGGACAGGGGATGGCAATGAGCAGTTCTTC